This T cell receptor beta chain stems from a study of Ad26.COV2.S vaccination and SARS-CoV-2 variants. CDR1 SEHNR and CDR2 FQNEAQ come from the germline V gene (reference sequence). CDR3 length equals 13 residues. The V end was cut by 1 base, the J end by 1 base, with 4 bases between. Points on this clone: This sample also contains other DNA sequences that code for the same CDR3.

Treatment here: roughly 18 received Ad26.COV2.S at low or high dose, single or two shots; roughly five received placebo; per-sample allocation not given. Day 63 after the first injection of vaccine or placebo was the sampling time. TCRdb's copy holds only in-frame clones and misses some; the assay was immunoSEQ multiplex PCR. Of about 680,000 clones in the sample, around 92% were seen once. The sample consisted of peripheral blood, taken in a trial of Ad26.COV2.S vaccine versus placebo. The sequence derives from a person between 18 and 65 years old who received the Ad26.COV2.S COVID-19 vaccine or a placebo. V and J are TRBV7-9 and TRBJ1-1; D ambiguous. CDR3 DNA sequence: TGTGCCAGCAGCTTAGTTGGGAACACTGAAGCTTTCTTT. Residues: CASSLVGNTEAFF.